This T cell receptor (beta chain) was observed in a study of blood T cell repertoires in COVID-19. Trimming at V came to 3 bases and at J to 9 bases, leaving 8 bases not matched to a gene. Germline V CDR1 and CDR2: LGHDT, YNNKEL (reference sequence). The CDR3 length is 14 residues. Profiling relied on immunoSEQ multiplex PCR, and the TCRdb table lists in-frame clones only, not all of them. The sample contains 250,000 to 300,000 clones, roughly 91% of which appear only once. The sequence came from a woman in her 40s with acute COVID-19. This chain connects TRBV3-1 (or the pseudogene TRBV3-2) to TRBJ2-3, with TRBD2 matching 8 bases. Sequencing was performed on PBMCs or T cells enriched from blood (not recorded which). This CDR3 reads CASSQGAGGDTQYF. CDR3 DNA: TGTGCCAGCAGCCAGGGGGCGGGAGGAGACACGCAGTATTTT.